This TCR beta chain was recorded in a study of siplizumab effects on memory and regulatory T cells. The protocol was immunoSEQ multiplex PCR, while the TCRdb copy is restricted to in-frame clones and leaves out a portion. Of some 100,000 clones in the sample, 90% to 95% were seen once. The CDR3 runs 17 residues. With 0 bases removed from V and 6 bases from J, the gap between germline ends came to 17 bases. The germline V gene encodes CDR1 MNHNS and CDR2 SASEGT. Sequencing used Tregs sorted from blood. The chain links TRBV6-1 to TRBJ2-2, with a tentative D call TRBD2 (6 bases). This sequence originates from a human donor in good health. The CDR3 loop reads CASSEALAGTVAGELFF. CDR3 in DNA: TGTGCCAGCAGTGAAGCCCTCGCGGGGACTGTGGCCGGGGAGCTGTTTTTT.